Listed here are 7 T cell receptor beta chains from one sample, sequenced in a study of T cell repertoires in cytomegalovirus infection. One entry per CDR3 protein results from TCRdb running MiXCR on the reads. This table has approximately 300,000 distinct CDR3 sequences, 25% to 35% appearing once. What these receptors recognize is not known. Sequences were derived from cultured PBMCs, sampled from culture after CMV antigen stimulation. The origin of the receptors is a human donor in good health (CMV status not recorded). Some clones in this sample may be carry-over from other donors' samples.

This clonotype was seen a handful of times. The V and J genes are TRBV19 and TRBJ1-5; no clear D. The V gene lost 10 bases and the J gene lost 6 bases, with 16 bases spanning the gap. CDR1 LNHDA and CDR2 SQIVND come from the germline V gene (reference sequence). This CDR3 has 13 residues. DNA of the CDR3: TGTGCCACTCTCGGAGAGGGAACTCAGCCCCAGCATTTT. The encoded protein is CATLGEGTQPQHF.

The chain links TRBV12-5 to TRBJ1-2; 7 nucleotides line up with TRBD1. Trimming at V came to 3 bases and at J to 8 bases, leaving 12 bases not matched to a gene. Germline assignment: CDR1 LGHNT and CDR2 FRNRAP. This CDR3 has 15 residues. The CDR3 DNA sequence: TGTGCTAGTGGTTTATCGACAGGGAGAGAGAACGGCTACACCTTC. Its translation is CASGLSTGRENGYTF.

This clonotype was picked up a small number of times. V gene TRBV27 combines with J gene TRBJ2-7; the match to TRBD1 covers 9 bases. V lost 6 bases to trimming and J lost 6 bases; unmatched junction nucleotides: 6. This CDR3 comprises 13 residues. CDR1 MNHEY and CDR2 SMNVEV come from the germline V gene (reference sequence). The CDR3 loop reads CASRPGQGAEQYF. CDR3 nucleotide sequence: TGTGCCAGCAGACCGGGACAGGGCGCCGAGCAGTACTTC.

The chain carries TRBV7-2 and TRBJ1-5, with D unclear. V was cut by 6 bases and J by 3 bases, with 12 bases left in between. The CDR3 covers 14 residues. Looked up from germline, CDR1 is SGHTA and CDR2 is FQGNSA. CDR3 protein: CASSQAGINQPQHF. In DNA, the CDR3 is TGTGCCAGCAGTCAGGCGGGGATCAATCAGCCCCAGCATTTT.

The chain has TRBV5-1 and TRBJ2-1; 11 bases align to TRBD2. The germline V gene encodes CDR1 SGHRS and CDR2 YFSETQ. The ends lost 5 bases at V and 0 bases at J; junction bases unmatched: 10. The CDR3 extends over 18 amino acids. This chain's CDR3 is CASREGTSGPSSYNEQFF. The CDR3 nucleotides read TGCGCCAGCAGGGAGGGGACTAGCGGTCCGAGCTCCTACAATGAGCAGTTCTTC.

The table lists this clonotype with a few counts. The CDR3 is CASRGGDRADYGYTF. CDR3 in DNA: TGTGCCAGCAGGGGGGGGGACAGGGCCGACTATGGCTACACCTTC. The chain recombines TRBV7-9 with TRBJ1-2; 9 bases align to TRBD1. The J segment lost 3 bases and the V segment lost 6 bases, leaving 8 bases of the junction unmatched. The CDR3 is 15 amino acids. CDR1 and CDR2 from the germline V gene are SEHNR and FQNEAQ (reference sequence).

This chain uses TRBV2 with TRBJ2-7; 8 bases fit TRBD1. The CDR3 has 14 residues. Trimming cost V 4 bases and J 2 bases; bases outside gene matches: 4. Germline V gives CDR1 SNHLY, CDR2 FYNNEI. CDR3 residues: CASSAQGVPYEQYF. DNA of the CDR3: TGTGCCAGCAGTGCACAGGGGGTGCCCTACGAGCAGTACTTC.